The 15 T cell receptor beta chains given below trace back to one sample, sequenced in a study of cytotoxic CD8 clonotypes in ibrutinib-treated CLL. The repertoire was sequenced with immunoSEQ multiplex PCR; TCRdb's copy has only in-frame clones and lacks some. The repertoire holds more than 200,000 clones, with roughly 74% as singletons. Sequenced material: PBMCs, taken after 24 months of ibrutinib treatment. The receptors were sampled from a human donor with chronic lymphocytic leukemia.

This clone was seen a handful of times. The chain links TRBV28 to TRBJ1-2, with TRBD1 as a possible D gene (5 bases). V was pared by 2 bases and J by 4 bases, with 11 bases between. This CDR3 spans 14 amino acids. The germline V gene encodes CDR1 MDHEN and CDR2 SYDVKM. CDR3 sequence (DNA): TGTGCCAGCAGTTTAGGGGCAGCTATCTATGGCTACACCTTC. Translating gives CASSLGAAIYGYTF.

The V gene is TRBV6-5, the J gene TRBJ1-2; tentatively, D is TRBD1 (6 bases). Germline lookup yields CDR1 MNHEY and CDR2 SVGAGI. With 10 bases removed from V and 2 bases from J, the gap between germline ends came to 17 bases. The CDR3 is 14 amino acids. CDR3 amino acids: CATTDRQANYGYTF. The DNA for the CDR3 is TGTGCCACCACGGATCGACAGGCCAACTATGGCTACACCTTC.

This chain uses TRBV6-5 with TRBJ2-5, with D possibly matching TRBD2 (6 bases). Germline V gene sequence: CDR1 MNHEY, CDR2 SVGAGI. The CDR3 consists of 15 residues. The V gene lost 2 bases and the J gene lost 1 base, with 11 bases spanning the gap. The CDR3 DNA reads TGTGCCAGCAGTTACGAGGGCGGGACCCAAGAGACCCAGTACTTC. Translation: CASSYEGGTQETQYF.

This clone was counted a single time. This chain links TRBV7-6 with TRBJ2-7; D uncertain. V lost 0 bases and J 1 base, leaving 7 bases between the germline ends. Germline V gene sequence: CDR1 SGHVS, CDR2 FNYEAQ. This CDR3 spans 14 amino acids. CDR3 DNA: TGTGCCAGCAGCTTAGCCGGTGAGTCCTACGAGCAGTACTTC. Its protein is CASSLAGESYEQYF.

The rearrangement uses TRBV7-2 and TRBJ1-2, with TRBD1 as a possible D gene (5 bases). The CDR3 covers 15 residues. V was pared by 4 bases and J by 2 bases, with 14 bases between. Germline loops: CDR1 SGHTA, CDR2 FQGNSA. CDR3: CASSSHSGGNYGYTF. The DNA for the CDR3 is TGTGCCAGCAGCTCACACTCGGGGGGAAACTATGGCTACACCTTC.

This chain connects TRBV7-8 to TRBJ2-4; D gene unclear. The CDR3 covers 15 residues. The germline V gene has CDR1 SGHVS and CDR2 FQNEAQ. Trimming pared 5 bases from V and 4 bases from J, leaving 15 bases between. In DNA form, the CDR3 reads TGTGCCAGCAGCACGCGGAACTATTTGAAAAACATTCAGTACTTC. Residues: CASSTRNYLKNIQYF.

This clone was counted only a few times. The CDR3 here is CASSETGTEAFF. The CDR3 coding sequence is TGTGCCAGCAGTGAAACGGGGACTGAAGCTTTCTTT. The chain combines TRBV25-1 with TRBJ1-1; D gene ambiguous. The length of the CDR3 is 12 residues. The V gene's germline CDR1 is MGHDK and CDR2 SYGVNS. Trimming cost V 2 bases and J 5 bases, with 6 bases left between them.

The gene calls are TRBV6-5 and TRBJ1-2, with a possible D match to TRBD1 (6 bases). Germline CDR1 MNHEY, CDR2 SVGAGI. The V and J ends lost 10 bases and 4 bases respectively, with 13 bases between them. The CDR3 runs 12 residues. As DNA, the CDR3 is TGTGCCACCCGGAGGGGGGGCTATGGCTACACCTTC. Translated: CATRRGGYGYTF.

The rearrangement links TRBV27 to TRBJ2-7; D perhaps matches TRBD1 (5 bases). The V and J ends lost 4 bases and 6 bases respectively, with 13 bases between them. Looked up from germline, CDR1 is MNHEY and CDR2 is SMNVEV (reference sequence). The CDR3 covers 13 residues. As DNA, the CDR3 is TGTGCCAGCAGTTGGGGCCCCCGCTCCGAGCAGTACTTC. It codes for CASSWGPRSEQYF.

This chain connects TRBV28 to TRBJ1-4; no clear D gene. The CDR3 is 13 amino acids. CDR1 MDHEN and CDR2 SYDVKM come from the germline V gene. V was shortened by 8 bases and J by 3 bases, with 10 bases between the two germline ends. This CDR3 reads CASCAGSNEKLFF. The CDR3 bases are TGTGCCAGCTGTGCTGGGTCTAATGAAAAACTGTTTTTT. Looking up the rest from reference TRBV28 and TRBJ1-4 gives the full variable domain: DVKVTQSSRYLVKRTGEKVFLECVQDMDHENMFWYRQDPGLGLRLIYFSYDVKMKEKGDIPEGYSVSREKKERFSLILESASTNQTSMYLCASCAGSNEKLFFGSGTQLSVL.

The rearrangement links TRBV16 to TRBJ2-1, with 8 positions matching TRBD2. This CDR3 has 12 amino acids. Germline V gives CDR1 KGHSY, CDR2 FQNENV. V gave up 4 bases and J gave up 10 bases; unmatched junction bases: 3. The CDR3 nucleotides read TGTGCCAGCAGCCCGGGAGGGCAAGAGCAGTTCTTC. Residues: CASSPGGQEQFF.

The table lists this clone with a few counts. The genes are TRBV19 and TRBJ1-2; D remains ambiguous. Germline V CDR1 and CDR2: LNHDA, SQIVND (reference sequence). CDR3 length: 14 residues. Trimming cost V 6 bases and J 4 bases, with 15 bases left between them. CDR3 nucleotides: TGTGCCAGTAGGGACGCTACGGAACCCTATGGCTACACCTTC. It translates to CASRDATEPYGYTF. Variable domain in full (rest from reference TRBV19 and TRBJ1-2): DGGITQSPKYLFRKEGQNVTLSCEQNLNHDAMYWYRQDPGQGLRLIYYSQIVNDFQKGDIAEGYSVSREKKESFPLTVTSAQKNPTAFYLCASRDATEPYGYTFGSGTRLTVV.

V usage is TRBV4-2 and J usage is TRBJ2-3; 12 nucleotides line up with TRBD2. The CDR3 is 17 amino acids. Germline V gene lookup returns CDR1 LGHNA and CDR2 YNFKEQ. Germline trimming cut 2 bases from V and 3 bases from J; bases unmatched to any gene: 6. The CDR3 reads CASSQQSTSGGTDTQYF. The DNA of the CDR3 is TGTGCCAGCAGCCAACAGTCGACTAGCGGGGGTACAGATACGCAGTATTTT.

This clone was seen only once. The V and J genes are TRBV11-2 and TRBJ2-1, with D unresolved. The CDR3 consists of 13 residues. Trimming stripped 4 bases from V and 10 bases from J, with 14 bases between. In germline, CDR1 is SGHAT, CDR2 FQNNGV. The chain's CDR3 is CASSSPRVREQFF. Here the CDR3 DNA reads TGTGCCAGCAGCTCGCCCCGAGTACGGGAGCAGTTCTTC.

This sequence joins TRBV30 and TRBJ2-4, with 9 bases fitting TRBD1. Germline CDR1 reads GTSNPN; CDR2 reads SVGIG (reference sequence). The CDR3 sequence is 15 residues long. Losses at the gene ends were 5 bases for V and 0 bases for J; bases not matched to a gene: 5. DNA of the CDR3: TGTGCCTGGGGGGACAGGGCCCTAGCCAAAAACATTCAGTACTTC. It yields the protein CAWGDRALAKNIQYF.